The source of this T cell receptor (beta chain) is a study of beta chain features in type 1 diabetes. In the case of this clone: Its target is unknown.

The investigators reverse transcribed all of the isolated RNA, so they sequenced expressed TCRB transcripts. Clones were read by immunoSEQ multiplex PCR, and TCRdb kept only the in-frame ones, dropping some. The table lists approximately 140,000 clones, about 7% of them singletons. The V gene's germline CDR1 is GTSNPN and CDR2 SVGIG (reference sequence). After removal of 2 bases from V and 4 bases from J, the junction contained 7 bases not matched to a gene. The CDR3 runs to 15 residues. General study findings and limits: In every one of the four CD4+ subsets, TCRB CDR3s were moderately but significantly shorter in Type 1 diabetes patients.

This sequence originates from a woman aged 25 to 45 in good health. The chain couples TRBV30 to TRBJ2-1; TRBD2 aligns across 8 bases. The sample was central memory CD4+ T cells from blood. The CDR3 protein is CAWSRGSGTYNEQFF. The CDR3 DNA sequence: TGTGCCTGGAGTCGGGGTAGCGGGACTTACAATGAGCAGTTCTTC.